Presented here are 16 T cell receptor beta chains from one specimen sequenced in a study of T cells in Graves' hyperthyroidism and ophthalmopathy (dated by TCRdb to between 2018 and 2021). The library was produced with multiplex PCR. For sequencing, an Illumina HiSeq 2000 was employed. The TCR beta CDR3 regions were amplified from the RNA transcripts. The TCR CDR3 was subjected to a first round of RT-PCR using the HTBI primer set and the Qiagen OneStep RT-PCR kit. TCRdb passed the public sequencing reads through fastp at Q25 and MiXCR, retaining productive beta sequences. Each entry is one CDR3 protein sequence, shown with its most common DNA and genes. For this sample the table gives 530,000 or so distinct CDR3 sequences, of which about a sixth were detected only once. The ten most abundant clones make up around 17% of the sample. Material: blood. The receptors come from a young woman with Graves' ophthalmopathy.

The chain carries TRBV6-1 and TRBJ2-1; 10 positions agree with TRBD2. The length of the CDR3 is 15 residues. Germline V gene lookup returns CDR1 MNHNS and CDR2 SASEGT. V lost 4 bases, J lost 4 bases, and 4 bases stayed unmatched. The CDR3 loop is CASSGGAGGYNEQFF. The CDR3 DNA follows: TGTGCCAGCAGTGGGGGAGCGGGAGGGTACAATGAGCAGTTCTTC.

In its sample, this clonotype was seen a few times. The chain joins TRBV6-2 or TRBV6-3 to TRBJ2-7; D is ambiguous. The germline V and J ends were trimmed by 3 bases and 2 bases, with 8 bases remaining between them. This CDR3 has 13 residues. Per the germline V gene, CDR1 is MNHEY and CDR2 is SVGEGT. The CDR3 loop is CASSYERTYEQYF. CDR3 DNA sequence: TGTGCCAGCAGTTATGAGAGGACCTACGAGCAGTACTTC.

Concerning this clonotype: Relative to the germline gene, one junction end is altered; a read error may explain this. The chain carries TRBV6-9 and TRBJ2-7, with D perhaps TRBD2 (5 bases). CDR3 length: 14 amino acids. Germline CDR1 MNHGY, CDR2 SVAAGI. CDR3 residues: CASSLRERSYGQYF. CDR3 sequence (DNA): TGTGCCAGCAGCTTAAGAGAGCGGTCCTACGGGCAGTACTTC.

The chain combines TRBV11-1 with TRBJ2-1; a weak D match, TRBD1 (5 bases). The germline gives CDR1 SGHAT, CDR2 FQDESV (reference sequence). V dropped 3 bases and J dropped 10 bases, with 13 bases sitting between them. This CDR3 comprises 13 residues. The CDR3 spells CASSLAGFGEQFF. As DNA, the CDR3 is TGTGCCAGCAGCTTGGCAGGGTTTGGGGAGCAGTTCTTC.

Ten or more counts support this clonotype. DNA of the CDR3: TGTGCCAGCAGCCCTAGCGGGGGTCCGCAAGAGCAGTACTTC. Encoded protein: CASSPSGGPQEQYF. The chain has TRBV11-1 and TRBJ2-7; 10 bases line up with TRBD2. Germline loops: CDR1 SGHAT, CDR2 FQDESV (reference sequence). V was pared by 5 bases and J by 7 bases, with 8 bases of the junction left unmatched. The length of the CDR3 is 14 residues.

This clonotype has a count of ten or more. This chain joins TRBV12-3 or TRBV12-4 and TRBJ1-1; D is possibly TRBD1 (6 bases). Trimming removed 1 base at V and 5 bases at J, with 11 bases between. This CDR3 spans 14 amino acids. CDR3 loop: CASSLDRARTEAFF. Here the CDR3 DNA reads TGTGCCAGCAGTTTAGACAGGGCAAGAACTGAAGCTTTCTTT.

This clonotype was picked up a small number of times. The V call is TRBV7-9, the J call TRBJ2-1, with D perhaps being TRBD1 or TRBD2 (5 bases each). This CDR3 is 14 amino acids long. The ends were cut back, 11 bases at V and 5 bases at J, with 19 bases in the middle. The germline V gene has CDR1 SEHNR and CDR2 FQNEAQ (reference sequence). CDR3: CAPSKSGTDNEQFF. CDR3 DNA sequence: TGTGCCCCCTCCAAGTCAGGGACCGACAATGAGCAGTTCTTC. Based on the CDR3 plus reference TRBV7-9 and TRBJ2-1, the full variable domain is DTGVSQNPRHKITKRGQNVTFRCDPISEHNRLYWYRQTLGQGPEFLTYFQNEAQLEKSRLLSDRFSAERPKGSFSTLEIQRTEQGDSAMYLCAPSKSGTDNEQFFGPGTRLTVL.

The chain employs TRBV9 and TRBJ2-7; 10 nucleotides align to TRBD1. Germline V gene data show CDR1 as SGDLS and CDR2 as YYNGEE. The ends lost 2 bases at V and 5 bases at J; junction bases unmatched: 4. This CDR3 is 14 amino acids long. CDR3 bases: TGTGCCAGCAGCGTTCGAGGGACAGGGGACGAGCAGTACTTC. It translates to CASSVRGTGDEQYF.

This clonotype was seen repeatedly, ten times or more. This rearrangement joins TRBV20-1 to TRBJ2-5; TRBD1 matches at 7 bases. The junction had 11 bases not matched to a gene; V was cut back by 2 bases and J by 5 bases. This CDR3 contains 15 residues. In germline, CDR1 is DFQATT, CDR2 SNEGSKA (reference sequence). The CDR3 DNA is TGCAGTGCTAGATTGGTCTCTGACAGGGTGGAGACCCAGTACTTC. The encoded protein is CSARLVSDRVETQYF.

This clonotype has more than one count but fewer than ten. V is TRBV20-1 and J is TRBJ2-2; D possibly corresponds to TRBD2 (6 bases). Per germline, CDR1 DFQATT and CDR2 SNEGSKA (reference sequence). There are 15 residues in the CDR3. The ends were cut back, 6 bases at V and 2 bases at J, with 16 bases in the middle. This CDR3 is CSAPGRERNTGELFF. CDR3 bases: TGCAGTGCCCCGGGACGGGAGAGAAACACCGGGGAGCTGTTTTTT.

V gene TRBV15 combines with J gene TRBJ1-5, with D possibly TRBD1 on 5 matching bases. Germline CDR1 reads LNHNV; CDR2 reads YYDKDF (reference sequence). The CDR3 sequence is 16 residues long. Trimming shortened V by 0 bases and J by 9 bases, and 18 bases separated the two germline ends. The CDR3 reads CATSRDPNDSKVPQHF. The DNA of the CDR3 is TGTGCCACCAGCAGAGATCCCAATGACAGTAAAGTGCCCCAGCATTTT. Supplemented by reference TRBV15 and TRBJ1-5, the full variable domain reads DAMVIQNPRYQVTQFGKPVTLSCSQTLNHNVMYWYQQKSSQAPKLLFHYYDKDFNNEADTPDNFQSRRPNTSFCFLDIRSPGLGDTAMYLCATSRDPNDSKVPQHFGDGTRLSIL.

Points on this clonotype: This may be a read error, as it is one base from a much larger clone. The rearrangement links TRBV7-9 to TRBJ2-1; 7 bases map to TRBD1. Germline CDR1 and CDR2: SEHNR and FQNEAQ (reference sequence). The CDR3 consists of 16 residues. The CDR3 here is CASSSTMRGLNNEQLF. CDR3 DNA: TGTGCCAGCAGCTCTACGATGAGGGGGCTCAACAATGAGCAGCTCTTC.

The gene calls are TRBV7-9 and TRBJ2-5, with D unclear. This CDR3 is built from 13 residues. Germline V CDR1 and CDR2: SEHNR, FQNEAQ (reference sequence). The ends were cut back, 0 bases at V and 5 bases at J, with 7 bases in the middle. In DNA form, the CDR3 reads TGTGCCAGCAGCTTAGCGCTGTGGGAGACCCAGTACTTC. Translated, it gives CASSLALWETQYF.

Ten or more counts support this clonotype. The chain uses TRBV28 and TRBJ1-2; the D is unclear. Trimming cost V 6 bases and J 5 bases, with 13 bases left between them. The V gene's germline CDR1 is MDHEN and CDR2 SYDVKM. The CDR3 contains 13 residues. CDR3: CASSAAWTYGYTF. The CDR3 nucleotides read TGTGCCAGCAGCGCTGCTTGGACGTATGGCTACACCTTC.

This clonotype appeared once. This sequence joins TRBV3-1 and TRBJ2-1, with 10 positions matching TRBD2. This CDR3 spans 19 amino acids. V lost 0 bases and J lost 0; bases outside the gene matches: 8. Germline CDR1 is LGHDT and CDR2 is YNNKEL (reference sequence). CDR3 amino acids: CASSQDEVASGSSYNEQFF. CDR3 DNA: TGTGCCAGCAGCCAAGACGAGGTGGCTAGCGGGAGCTCCTACAATGAGCAGTTCTTC.

This chain joins TRBV7-9 and TRBJ2-4, with 12 positions matching TRBD2. J was trimmed by 6 bases and V by 5 bases; bases with no gene match: 5. The germline V gene encodes CDR1 SEHNR and CDR2 FQNEAQ (reference sequence). CDR3 length: 15 residues. The CDR3 loop reads CASSPTSGRGNIQYF. CDR3 nucleotides: TGTGCCAGCAGCCCGACTAGCGGGAGAGGAAACATTCAGTACTTC.